A single T cell receptor (beta chain) is shown here with its context. The sample belongs to a study of patients and donors after allogeneic stem cell transplantation. TCRdb reprocessed the RT-PCR reads via MiXCR and lists one record per CDR3 protein. The sample has hundreds of thousands of distinct CDR3 sequences, 16% seen once. Sequences were obtained from blood, either unsorted or a sorted T cell fraction (not recorded which). The receptor was isolated from a human donor who was either an allogeneic HSCT recipient or a stem cell or donor lymphocyte infusion donor (not recorded which). It is not recorded whose cells these are; they may come from a transplant donor.

The CDR3 DNA reads as TGTGCCACCAGTGATTTCTTACTAGCGGGGGGGCCGGCTGAGCAGTTCTTC. Amino acid sequence: CATSDFLLAGGPAEQFF. J is TRBJ2-1 and V is TRBV24-1; TRBD2 aligns across 13 bases. Germline V gene lookup returns CDR1 KGHDR and CDR2 SFDVKD. The V and J ends lost 1 base and 9 bases, in that order; junction bases with no gene match: 8. This CDR3 spans 17 amino acids.